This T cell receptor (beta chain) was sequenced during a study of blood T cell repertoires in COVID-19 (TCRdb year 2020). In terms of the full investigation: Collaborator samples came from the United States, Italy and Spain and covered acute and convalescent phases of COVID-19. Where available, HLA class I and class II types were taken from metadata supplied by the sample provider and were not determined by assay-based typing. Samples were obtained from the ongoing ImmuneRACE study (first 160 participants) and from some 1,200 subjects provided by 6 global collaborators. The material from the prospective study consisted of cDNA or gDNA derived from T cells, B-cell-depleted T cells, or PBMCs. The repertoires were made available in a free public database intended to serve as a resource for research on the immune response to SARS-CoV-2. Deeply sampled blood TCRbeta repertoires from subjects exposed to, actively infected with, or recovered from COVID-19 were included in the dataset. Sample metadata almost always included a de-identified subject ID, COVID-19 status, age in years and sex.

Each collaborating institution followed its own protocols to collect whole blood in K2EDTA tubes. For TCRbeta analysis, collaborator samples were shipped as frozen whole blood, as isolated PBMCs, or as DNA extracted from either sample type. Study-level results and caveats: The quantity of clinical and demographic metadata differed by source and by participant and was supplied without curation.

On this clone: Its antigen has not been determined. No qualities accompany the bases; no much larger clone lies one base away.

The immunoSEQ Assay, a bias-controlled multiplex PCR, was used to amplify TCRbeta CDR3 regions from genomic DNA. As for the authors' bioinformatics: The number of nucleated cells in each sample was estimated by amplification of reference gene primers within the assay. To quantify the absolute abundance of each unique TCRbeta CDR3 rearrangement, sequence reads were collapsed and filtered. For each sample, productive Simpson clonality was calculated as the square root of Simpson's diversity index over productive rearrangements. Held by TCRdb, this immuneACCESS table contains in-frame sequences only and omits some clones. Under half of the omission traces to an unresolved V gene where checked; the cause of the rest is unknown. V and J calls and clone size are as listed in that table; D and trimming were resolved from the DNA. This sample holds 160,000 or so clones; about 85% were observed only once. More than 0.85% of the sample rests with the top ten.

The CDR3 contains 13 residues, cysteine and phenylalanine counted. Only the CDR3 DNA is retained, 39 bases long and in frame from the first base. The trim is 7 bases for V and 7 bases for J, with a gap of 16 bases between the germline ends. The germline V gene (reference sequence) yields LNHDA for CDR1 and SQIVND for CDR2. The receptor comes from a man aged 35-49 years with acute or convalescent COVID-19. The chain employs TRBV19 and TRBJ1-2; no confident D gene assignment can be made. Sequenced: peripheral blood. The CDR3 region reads CASTSEILGGYTF. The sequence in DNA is TGTGCCAGTACAAGCGAGATACTAGGTGGCTACACCTTC.